This TCR beta chain was captured in a study of T cells in Graves' hyperthyroidism and ophthalmopathy. Whole-study results and caveats: Progression to ophthalmopathy was predicted a median of roughly 6.5 months early. Most thyroid clonotypes expanded above 0.001 appeared in blood too.

This CDR3 is 13 amino acids long. The germline CDR1 and CDR2 sequences are MNHNS and SASEGT. Trimming stripped 6 bases from V and 9 bases from J, with 17 bases between. It was RNA transcripts that yielded the amplified TCR beta CDR3 regions. First-round RT-PCR with HTBI primers amplified the TCR CDR3 region. TCRdb called the multiplex PCR reads again in MiXCR, with one record for every CDR3 protein. The sample has 550,000 to 700,000 distinct CDR3 sequences; about 45% are singletons. Turning to this clonotype: Its target is unknown.

What was sequenced was peripheral blood or thyroid tissue (not recorded which). This sequence originates from an adult woman with Graves' disease, either hyperthyroidism or ophthalmopathy (not recorded which). J is TRBJ2-5 and V is TRBV6-1, with D perhaps TRBD1 (6 bases). CDR3 nucleotides: TGTGCCAGCAGCGACAGGCCCAATCAGCCCCAGTACTTC. As protein: CASSDRPNQPQYF.